This T cell receptor beta chain was captured by sequencing in a study of CD8 T cells in ankylosing spondylitis. CDR1 is LGHDT, CDR2 YNNKEL, per germline (reference sequence). This CDR3 contains 17 residues. Regarding this clonotype: What it binds is not known. An end of the junction does not agree with germline; a read error may underlie this.

TCRdb re-analysed the 5' RACE reads in MiXCR, keeping a single row per CDR3 protein. The profile shows under 400,000 distinct CDR3 sequences, roughly 12% of them singletons. Study findings and constraints: Disease-linked clones had a CD8+ phenotype and relatively low frequency in peripheral blood.

The chain has TRBV3-1 and TRBJ2-2; 9 bases are shared with TRBD1. This TCR came from a female donor with ankylosing spondylitis or in good health (not recorded which). Material for sequencing was blood, either unsorted or a sorted T cell fraction (not recorded which). The CDR3 coding sequence is TGTGCCACCAGCCAATCTTGGGGACAGGGAAACACCGGGGAGCTGTTTTTT. This sequence encodes CATSQSWGQGNTGELFF. The variable domain in full, completed from reference TRBV3-1 and TRBJ2-2, reads DTAVSQTPKYLVTQMGNDKSIKCEQNLGHDTMYWYKQDSKKFLKIMFSYNNKELIINETVPNRFSPKSPDKAHLNLHINSLELGDSAVYFCATSQSWGQGNTGELFFGEGSRLTVL.